This T cell receptor beta chain was documented in a study of T cells after yellow fever vaccination. The germline V gene has CDR1 DFQATT and CDR2 SNEGSKA (reference sequence). V lost 6 bases, J lost 1 base, and 8 bases stayed unmatched. The CDR3 extends over 15 amino acids. Each CDR3 protein is one row after TCRdb ran MiXCR on the 5' RACE reads. Here the sample spans some 290,000 distinct CDR3 sequences, roughly 10% being singletons. This clonotype occurred many times. Sequences were derived from CD4+ T cells sorted from PBMCs, sampled 45 days after the yellow fever booster vaccination. This clonotype was sampled from a man between 18 and 35 years old who received the YFV17D yellow fever vaccine. The genes are TRBV20-1 and TRBJ2-3, with TRBD2 matching 9 bases. CDR3 loop: CSARTAGGRTDTQYF. For the CDR3, the DNA is TGCAGTGCCCGAACGGCGGGGGGGCGCACAGATACGCAGTATTTT.